This T cell receptor beta chain was found in a study of CD8 T cells in ankylosing spondylitis. Library preparation for TCR beta used quantitative 5'-RACE with molecular barcodes. TCRdb processed the 5' RACE reads anew with MiXCR; each CDR3 protein has one entry. Here the sample spans 500,000 to 650,000 distinct CDR3 sequences, about 5.2% being singletons. With respect to this clonotype: Its antigen is still unknown.

Study findings and constraints: Disease-linked clones were reportedly significantly enriched in matched ankylosing spondylitis synovial fluid. Within peripheral blood, clones linked to disease were CD8+ and relatively rare. Made up of 7 to 9 highly homologous variants, a TCR beta motif appeared characteristic of ankylosing spondylitis blood. There were earlier reports of some motif variants in reactive arthritis synovial fluid and blood.

Sequenced material: blood, either unsorted or a sorted T cell fraction (not recorded which). This sequence originates from a male donor with ankylosing spondylitis.

For the CDR3, the DNA is TGTGCCAGCAGTTACCAGGGGGCCCTTCGTGAAAAACTGTTTTTT. Amino acids: CASSYQGALREKLFF. The rearrangement joins TRBV28 to TRBJ1-4; 8 positions agree with TRBD1. J gave up 7 bases and V 4 bases, and 8 bases lay outside the gene matches. This CDR3 is built from 15 residues. The germline V gene encodes CDR1 MDHEN and CDR2 SYDVKM.